This entry lists 3 T cell receptor beta chains sequenced from one sample in a study of OX40 agonist ivuxolimab in advanced cancers. Using immunoSEQ multiplex PCR, the repertoire was profiled, and TCRdb retains in-frame clones only, with some absent. The sample includes about 90,000 clones, 75% to 95% of them seen just once. The specimen comprised CD4+ or CD8+ T cells sorted from blood, sampled in a trial of the OX40 agonist ivuxolimab. These receptors all come from an adult with an advanced solid tumor such as melanoma, head and neck, liver or kidney cancer.

This clone was seen a few times. The DNA of the CDR3 is TGTGCCAGCACACGGGACCAGAACAATGAGCAGTTCTTC. It encodes CASTRDQNNEQFF. The rearrangement links TRBV18 to TRBJ2-1; D assignment may be TRBD1 or TRBD2 (5 bases each). The germline V gene encodes CDR1 KGHSH and CDR2 LQKENI. The ends were cut back, 8 bases at V and 5 bases at J, with 13 bases in the middle. The CDR3 runs 13 residues.

This clone was picked up one time. The rearrangement uses TRBV4-1 and TRBJ1-2; D unresolved. The CDR3 extends over 15 amino acids. From germline, CDR1 is MGHRA and CDR2 YSYEKL. Trimming removed 4 bases at V and 6 bases at J, with 18 bases between. CDR3 loop: CASSPGDRALDGYTF. The CDR3 bases are TGCGCCAGCAGCCCGGGTGACCGGGCTTTGGATGGCTACACCTTC.

V gene TRBV7-8 combines with J gene TRBJ2-1, with 9 bases identical to TRBD2. CDR3 size: 15 residues. V dropped 4 bases and J dropped 0; count of bases not matched to a gene: 1. Germline V gene sequence: CDR1 SGHVS, CDR2 FQNEAQ. This CDR3 reads CASSYSGSSYNEQFF. The CDR3 DNA sequence: TGTGCCAGCAGCTATAGCGGGAGCTCCTACAATGAGCAGTTCTTC.